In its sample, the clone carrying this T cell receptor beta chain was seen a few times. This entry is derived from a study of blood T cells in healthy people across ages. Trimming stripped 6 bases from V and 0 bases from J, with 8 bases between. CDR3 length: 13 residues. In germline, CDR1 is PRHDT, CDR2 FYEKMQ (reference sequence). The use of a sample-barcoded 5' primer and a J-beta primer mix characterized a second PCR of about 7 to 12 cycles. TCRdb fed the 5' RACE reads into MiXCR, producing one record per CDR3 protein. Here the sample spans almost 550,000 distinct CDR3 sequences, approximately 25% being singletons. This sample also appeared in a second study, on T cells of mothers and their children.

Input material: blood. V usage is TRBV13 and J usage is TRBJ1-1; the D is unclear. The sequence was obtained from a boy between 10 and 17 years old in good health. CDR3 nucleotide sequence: TGTGCCAGCAGTTCATATATGAACACTGAAGCTTTCTTT. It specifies CASSSYMNTEAFF.